The clone carrying this TCR beta chain occurred many times. Antigen specificity is unknown. These data come from a study of T cells after yellow fever vaccination. TCRdb processed the 5' RACE reads anew with MiXCR; each CDR3 protein has one entry. The sample lists more than 300,000 distinct CDR3 sequences; over 3.5% were seen once. Per the germline V gene, CDR1 is DFQATT and CDR2 is SNEGSKA (reference sequence). V lost 6 bases and J 5 bases, leaving 11 bases between the germline ends. This CDR3 spans 12 amino acids. Study-wide results and caveats: Reappearance after the booster was observed for most primary-vaccination clones (around 96% CD4, roughly 90% CD8).

The V and J genes are TRBV20-1 and TRBJ1-5, with a tentative D call TRBD1 (5 bases). The material was PBMCs, obtained 15 days after the yellow fever booster vaccination. This receptor was obtained from a man aged 18 to 29 who received the YFV17D yellow fever vaccine. Here the CDR3 reads CSATGDYQPQHF. CDR3 in DNA: TGCAGTGCAACGGGGGATTATCAGCCCCAGCATTTT.